The following is a T cell receptor (beta chain) sequence with its context. It lacks a known antigen. Within one base of it there is no much larger clone, and no base qualities were kept. PBMCs were separated by density centrifugation and stained for CD3, CD4 and CD8, after which CD4+ and CD8+ T cells were sorted on a FACSAria. Scalp biopsies and blood samples were provided by unaffected controls. This record belongs to a study of CD8+ T cells in alopecia areata (dated by TCRdb to 2016 to 2019). Background for the entire study: High-throughput TCRbeta sequencing was used to examine T cell clonal expansion in alopecia areata in both the C3H/HeJ mouse model and human patients. Scalp clonality was compared among normal scalp (n=4), patchy alopecia areata scalp (n=8), and alopecia totalis/universalis scalp (n=8). RNA came from the PAXgene miRNA kit for fixed scalp, the miRNeasy kit for PBMCs, and the RNeasy kit for mouse skin. Human TCRbeta sequencing covered scalp tissue and sorted CD4+ and CD8+ peripheral blood T cells from patchy and totalis/universalis alopecia areata patients and healthy controls. TCRbeta CDR3 regions were amplified by immunoSEQ multiplex PCR with 35 Vbeta forward and 13 Jbeta reverse primers.

Library preparation used the immunoSEQ multiplex PCR assay. For TCR sequencing, RNA was extracted from every sample and reverse transcribed into cDNA to serve as template. SuperScript III was used to make first-strand cDNA, primed with a 2:1 mix of oligo-dT and random hexamers. A synthetic immune receptor repertoire was used to measure amplification bias, and any remaining bias was corrected computationally. Concerning the study's data processing: After raw reads were preprocessed to remove errors, the CDR3 was defined following IMGT conventions as running from the conserved cysteine to phenylalanine. To get clonality, Shannon entropy was normalized by log2 of the number of productive unique TCRs and the result was subtracted from 1. Whether scalp clones were CD4 or CD8 was inferred by matching scalp TCRbeta sequences against CD4 and CD8 repertoires sorted from blood. TCRdb provides this immuneACCESS table in a form limited to in-frame rearrangements. Some clones are lacking; in checked studies, under half of them reflect an unresolved V gene, and why the rest are absent is not known. V, J and clone size derive from that table, while D and trimming were established from the DNA sequence. The sample yields fewer than 110,000 clones; roughly half were counted once. Roughly 8.8% of the sample is in the top ten clones.

The investigation overall reported the following: Lesional scalp, especially in alopecia totalis/universalis, showed higher clonality and more expanded CD8+ clones than normal scalp, suggesting antigenic drive. Shared TCR sequences between patients were less evident than in mice, which may be partly attributable to HLA diversity in the patient population. Unlike mouse skin, where gammadelta T cells dominate, normal human skin contains resident alphabeta T cells that get sequenced too, which complicates analysis of the scalp TCR repertoire.

The CDR3 measures 12 amino acids from cysteine to phenylalanine. Only the CDR3 DNA stays, 36 bases, in frame from base 1. V lost 6 bases and J lost 9 bases; the stretch between them is 12 bases long. Taken from the germline V gene, the CDR1 and CDR2 loops are SNHLY and FYNNEI. The chain is assembled from TRBV2 and TRBJ2-4, with the D gene uncertain. Sequencing was performed on CD4+ T cells sorted from blood. The sequence was collected from a human donor in good health. The CDR3 loop reads CASSASDSIQYF. The DNA sequence is as follows: TGTGCCAGCAGCGCTTCGGATAGCATTCAGTACTTC.